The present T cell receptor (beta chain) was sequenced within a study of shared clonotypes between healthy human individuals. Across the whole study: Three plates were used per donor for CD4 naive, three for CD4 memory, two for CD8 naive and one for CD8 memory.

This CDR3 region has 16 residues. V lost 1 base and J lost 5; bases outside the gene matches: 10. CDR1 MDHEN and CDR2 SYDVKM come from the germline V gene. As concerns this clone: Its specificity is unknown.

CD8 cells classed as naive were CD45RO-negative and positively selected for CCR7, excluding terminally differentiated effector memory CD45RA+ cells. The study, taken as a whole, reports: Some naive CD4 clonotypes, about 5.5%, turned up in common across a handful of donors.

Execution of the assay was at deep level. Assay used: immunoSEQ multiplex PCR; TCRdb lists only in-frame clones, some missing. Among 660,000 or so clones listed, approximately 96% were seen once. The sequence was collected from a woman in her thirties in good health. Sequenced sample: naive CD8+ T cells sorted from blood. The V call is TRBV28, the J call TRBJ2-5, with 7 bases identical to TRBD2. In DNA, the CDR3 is TGTGCCAGCAGTTTATCAACTAGCGAGGTGAGGGAGACCCAGTACTTC. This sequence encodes CASSLSTSEVRETQYF.